This note documents a single T cell receptor (beta chain) sequence. Antigen unknown. This record belongs to a study of high-grade serous ovarian cancer treatment subgroups. In the study overall: Mean per sample: around 14,000 reads, around 7,100 unique TCR beta rearrangements.

This CDR3 comprises 15 residues. V shed 3 bases and J shed 5 bases, with 13 bases lying between them. CDR1 and CDR2 from the germline V gene are SGHTA and FQGNSA. Tumor samples were obtained before definitive surgery or chemotherapy. Assay: immunoSEQ multiplex PCR; the TCRdb copy retains only in-frame clones and omits some. Seen here are around 20,000 clones, around 80% observed once, and the top ten hold about 6%. Study-wide results and limits: Higher neoantigen levels went with greater TCR clonal relatedness.

This receptor was taken from a human donor with high-grade serous ovarian cancer. The sequencing input was tumor tissue. This chain connects TRBV7-2 to TRBJ2-2; D is possibly TRBD2 (6 bases). This CDR3 reads CASSLRRDGTGELFF. CDR3 bases: TGTGCCAGCAGCTTGAGGCGGGACGGGACCGGGGAGCTGTTTTTT.